Listed here are 18 T cell receptor beta chains from one sample, sequenced in a study of blood T cell repertoires in COVID-19. The repertoire was sequenced with immunoSEQ multiplex PCR; TCRdb's copy has only in-frame clones and lacks some. Of 180,000 or so clones listed, 89% are singletons. Sequenced: PBMCs or T cells enriched from blood (not recorded which). The receptors originated from a woman aged 35 to 49 with acute COVID-19.

The chain links TRBV5-1 to TRBJ2-1, with D tentatively TRBD2 (5 bases). Germline CDR1 SGHRS, CDR2 YFSETQ. CDR3 length: 16 residues. Trimming pared 7 bases from V and 8 bases from J, leaving 25 bases between. The CDR3 region has the DNA TGCGCCAGCGCCCGATCTATTATGGAGGCAAGGGATGAGCAGTTCTTC. Protein: CASARSIMEARDEQFF.

In this sample, this clone turned up once. The chain links TRBV5-6 to TRBJ2-7; 11 bases line up with TRBD2. After removal of 0 bases from V and 6 bases from J, the junction contained 2 bases not matched to a gene. The CDR3 has 14 residues. Germline assignment: CDR1 SGHDT and CDR2 YYEEEE. The CDR3 nucleotides read TGTGCCAGCAGCTTGGGACTAGCGGGGACCGAGCAGTACTTC. This gives the protein CASSLGLAGTEQYF. Combining the CDR3 with reference TRBV5-6 and TRBJ2-7 gives the whole variable domain DAGVTQSPTHLIKTRGQQVTLRCSPKSGHDTVSWYQQALGQGPQFIFQYYEEEERQRGNFPDRFSGHQFPNYSSELNVNALLLGDSALYLCASSLGLAGTEQYFGPGTRLTVT.

This clone was counted only a few times. V is TRBV2 and J is TRBJ1-1, with 7 bases that match TRBD1. This CDR3 comprises 13 residues. The germline V gene encodes CDR1 SNHLY and CDR2 FYNNEI. With 3 bases clipped from V and 8 bases from J, the junction kept 6 bases outside the gene matches. The CDR3 loop is CASSDLRGSEAFF. The CDR3 coding sequence is TGTGCCAGCAGTGACCTCAGGGGGTCCGAAGCTTTCTTT. Together with reference TRBV2 and TRBJ1-1, the CDR3 gives the full variable domain: EPEVTQTPSHQVTQMGQEVILRCVPISNHLYFYWYRQILGQKVEFLVSFYNNEISEKSEIFDDQFSVERPDGSNFTLKIRSTKLEDSAMYFCASSDLRGSEAFFGQGTRLTVV.

This chain links TRBV7-2 with TRBJ2-1; 7 bases are a match to TRBD2. Germline V lookup: CDR1 SGHTA, CDR2 FQGNSA. Trimming removed 3 bases from V and 0 bases from J; junction bases left unmatched: 2. The CDR3 is made up of 15 amino acids. The CDR3 spells CASSFGGGSYNEQFF. For the CDR3, the DNA is TGTGCCAGCAGCTTTGGGGGGGGCTCCTACAATGAGCAGTTCTTC. The full variable domain, with the rest looked up from reference TRBV7-2 and TRBJ2-1, is GAGVSQSPSNKVTEKGKDVELRCDPISGHTALYWYRQSLGQGLEFLIYFQGNSAPDKSGLPSDRFSAERTGGSVSTLTIQRTQQEDSAVYLCASSFGGGSYNEQFFGPGTRLTVL.

This chain links TRBV5-1 with TRBJ1-1, with a weak D call TRBD1 (5 bases). Per germline, CDR1 SGHRS and CDR2 YFSETQ. V lost 4 bases and J 8 bases, leaving 15 bases between the germline ends. This CDR3 comprises 13 residues. This CDR3 reads CASSKGDSSEAFF. CDR3 DNA sequence: TGCGCCAGCAGCAAAGGTGACAGCTCCGAAGCTTTCTTT.

This clone showed up just a few times. The chain joins TRBV4-1 to TRBJ2-4, with TRBD1 matching 9 bases. This CDR3 has 20 residues. CDR1 is MGHRA, CDR2 YSYEKL, per germline. The trim removed 2 bases at V and 0 bases at J, leaving 14 bases unmatched. The CDR3 protein is CASSQSAGTGSLLAKNIQYF. The CDR3 bases are TGCGCCAGCAGCCAATCGGCAGGGACAGGGAGCCTCCTAGCCAAAAACATTCAGTACTTC.

This chain joins TRBV3-1 (or the pseudogene TRBV3-2) and TRBJ1-4, with 10 bases identical to TRBD1. Germline V gene data show CDR1 as LGHDT and CDR2 as YNNKEL (reference sequence). Trimming removed 3 bases from V and 3 bases from J; junction bases left unmatched: 4. The CDR3 has 16 amino acids. The CDR3 spells CASSQGTGDSNEKLFF. Here the CDR3 DNA reads TGTGCCAGCAGCCAGGGGACAGGGGATTCTAATGAAAAACTGTTTTTT.

The J gene is TRBJ1-2, the V gene TRBV2, with TRBD1 identical over 7 bases. This CDR3 has 14 residues. The germline CDR1 and CDR2 sequences are SNHLY and FYNNEI. With 5 bases clipped from V and 0 bases from J, the junction kept 3 bases outside the gene matches. The CDR3 spells CASSRQGTNYGYTF. The CDR3 DNA reads TGTGCCAGCAGTAGACAGGGAACTAACTATGGCTACACCTTC.

The genes are TRBV6-1 and TRBJ2-7; unclear D gene. Deletions cut 2 bases from V and 3 bases from J, with 8 bases between. The CDR3 runs 13 residues. Looked up from germline, CDR1 is MNHNS and CDR2 is SASEGT. Written as DNA, the CDR3 is TGTGCCAGCAGTGAAATGCCAGACTACGAGCAGTACTTC. Translating it yields CASSEMPDYEQYF.

CDR3 sequence (DNA): TGCGCCAGCAGCTTTCGCGGGGGGCCAACTAGCACAGATACGCAGTATTTT. Translating it yields CASSFRGGPTSTDTQYF. The chain joins TRBV5-1 to TRBJ2-3; 8 bases are shared with TRBD2. The J segment lost 0 bases and the V segment lost 2 bases, leaving 8 bases of the junction unmatched. CDR3 size: 17 residues. CDR1 and CDR2 (germline): SGHRS, YFSETQ.

The CDR3 sequence is CASSAGLGTGRGETQYF. The CDR3 DNA sequence: TGCGCCAGCAGCGCCGGGTTAGGGACAGGGAGAGGAGAGACCCAGTACTTC. The genes are TRBV5-1 and TRBJ2-5, with 9 bases identical to TRBD1. The CDR3 spans 17 residues. V lost 4 bases, J lost 4 bases, and 14 bases stayed unmatched. Germline-derived CDR1 and CDR2 are SGHRS and YFSETQ.

The rearrangement links TRBV6-2 or TRBV6-3 to TRBJ1-5; D possibly corresponds to TRBD1 (6 bases). The CDR3 sequence is 15 residues long. Germline lookup yields CDR1 MNHEY and CDR2 SVGEGT. Trimming took 5 bases from V and 1 from J, leaving 12 bases between them. CDR3 sequence reads: CASSTTGISNQPQHF. The CDR3 nucleotides are TGTGCCAGCAGTACCACAGGGATCAGCAATCAGCCCCAGCATTTT.

The V and J genes are TRBV3-1 (or the pseudogene TRBV3-2) and TRBJ1-4; the D gene is possibly TRBD1 (5 bases). Trimming pared 3 bases from V and 4 bases from J, leaving 12 bases between. Germline V CDR1 and CDR2: LGHDT, YNNKEL (reference sequence). The CDR3 spans 15 residues. CDR3 loop: CASSQWGRRNEKLFF. The CDR3 DNA is TGTGCCAGCAGCCAGTGGGGCCGCCGTAATGAAAAACTGTTTTTT.

The chain joins TRBV5-1 to TRBJ2-3; a weak D match, TRBD2 (6 bases). V lost 1 base to trimming and J lost 0 bases, with 12 bases between them. Germline CDR1 SGHRS, CDR2 YFSETQ. The CDR3 runs 16 residues. In nucleotides, the CDR3 is TGCGCCAGCAGCTTGAACGGGGGTGCTAGCACAGATACGCAGTATTTT. Amino acid sequence: CASSLNGGASTDTQYF.

The V gene is TRBV6-5, the J gene TRBJ2-2, with 10 nucleotides matching TRBD2. The germline gives CDR1 MNHEY, CDR2 SVGAGI. Trimming took 8 bases from V and 5 from J; bases not matched to a gene: 8. The CDR3 is 15 residues long. CDR3 DNA: TGTGCCAGCGGGCTAGCGGGAGATGGGACCGGGGAGCTGTTTTTT. Protein product: CASGLAGDGTGELFF.

This chain uses TRBV5-1 with TRBJ2-1, with 13 bases matching TRBD2. Germline CDR1 reads SGHRS; CDR2 reads YFSETQ. This CDR3 region has 15 residues. Germline trimming cut 7 bases from V and 5 bases from J; bases unmatched to any gene: 6. The CDR3 DNA sequence: TGCGCCAGCGGGGTTGGACTAGCGGGAGACAATGAGCAGTTCTTC. Translation gives CASGVGLAGDNEQFF.

V gene TRBV2 combines with J gene TRBJ2-1, with 7 bases matching TRBD1. Germline CDR1 is SNHLY and CDR2 is FYNNEI. V gave up 7 bases and J gave up 4 bases; unmatched junction bases: 7. The CDR3 is 14 amino acids. The CDR3 here is CASTQDRVYNEQFF. CDR3 nucleotides: TGTGCCAGCACACAAGACAGGGTTTACAATGAGCAGTTCTTC. Together with reference TRBV2 and TRBJ2-1, the CDR3 gives the full variable domain: EPEVTQTPSHQVTQMGQEVILRCVPISNHLYFYWYRQILGQKVEFLVSFYNNEISEKSEIFDDQFSVERPDGSNFTLKIRSTKLEDSAMYFCASTQDRVYNEQFFGPGTRLTVL.

The V and J genes are TRBV6-5 and TRBJ1-4; 9 bases align to TRBD1. Germline trimming cut 6 bases from V and 7 bases from J; bases unmatched to any gene: 6. Germline-derived CDR1 and CDR2 are MNHEY and SVGAGI. The CDR3 length is 14 residues. CDR3 residues: CASSTDRGGEKLFF. CDR3 nucleotide sequence: TGTGCCAGCAGCACAGACAGGGGGGGTGAAAAACTGTTTTTT.